These 24 T cell receptor beta chains share one sample of origin, sequenced in a study of vaccination effects on CD4 cells after COVID-19. Measured with immunoSEQ multiplex PCR; TCRdb has only the in-frame clones, and not every one. The sample lists just under 45,000 clones, around 78% seen once, with 10% to 11% in the top ten. No antigen is known for these receptors. Viral peptide pools were used in the ViraFEST assay to expand antigen-specific CD4+ T cells, and sequencing came afterward. Having been cultured for less than 12 days, the cells underwent CD4+ T cell isolation. Negative nucleocapsid antibody tests before and after vaccination confirmed no previous SARS-CoV-2 infection. The material was CD4+ T cells from PBMCs cultured with SARS-CoV-2 spike peptides, obtained before COVID-19 vaccination. These TCRs come from a human donor who received a COVID-19 vaccine.

The table lists this clone with a few counts. The chain employs TRBV30 and TRBJ1-1, with D possibly TRBD1 on 6 matching bases. Germline-derived CDR1 and CDR2 are GTSNPN and SVGIG (reference sequence). Deletions cut 1 base from V and 0 bases from J, with 12 bases between. This CDR3 comprises 15 residues. The CDR3 region has the DNA TGTGCCTGGAGTGACCGACAGGTAATGAACACTGAAGCTTTCTTT. Its protein is CAWSDRQVMNTEAFF.

V usage is TRBV6-6 and J usage is TRBJ2-3; D is unclear. Germline CDR1 MNHNY, CDR2 SVGAGI (reference sequence). Trimming cost V 7 bases and J 0 bases, with 11 bases left between them. The CDR3 has 14 residues. Here the CDR3 DNA reads TGTGCCAGCACCGACGGCACTAGCACAGATACGCAGTATTTT. It is translated as CASTDGTSTDTQYF.

Here the CDR3 DNA reads TGCAGCGTTCTACAGGGGGCAGGGGAGACCCAGTACTTC. Amino acids: CSVLQGAGETQYF. The gene calls are TRBV29-1 and TRBJ2-5; 9 bases are shared with TRBD1. V was clipped by 5 bases and J by 5 bases; unmatched bases: 6. The germline CDR1 and CDR2 sequences are SQVTM and ANQGSEA. This CDR3 has 13 amino acids.

The chain recombines TRBV10-3 with TRBJ2-4; 9 nucleotides align to TRBD2. Unmatched junction bases numbered 6, after V lost 3 bases and J lost 0 bases. CDR1 is ENHRY and CDR2 is SYGVKD in the germline V gene. The CDR3 is made up of 17 amino acids. CDR3 nucleotide sequence: TGTGCCATCAGTGAAAGCGGGGGGATGATAGCCAAAAACATTCAGTACTTC. Translation gives CAISESGGMIAKNIQYF.

The chain carries TRBV6-5 and TRBJ2-1; the match to TRBD2 covers 7 bases. CDR3 length equals 14 residues. The junction had 4 bases not matched to a gene; V was cut back by 6 bases and J by 2 bases. Germline CDR1 and CDR2: MNHEY and SVGAGI. The CDR3 reads CASSASGPYNEQFF. The CDR3 region has the DNA TGTGCCAGCAGCGCTAGCGGACCCTACAATGAGCAGTTCTTC.

This chain uses TRBV7-9 with TRBJ1-2, with D hard to call. Germline V lookup: CDR1 SEHNR, CDR2 FQNEAQ (reference sequence). Trimming left V 1 base short and J 4 bases short, with 7 bases between. This CDR3 comprises 13 residues. CDR3 in DNA: TGTGCCAGCAGCTTAGATGTCAGCTATGGCTACACCTTC. Translated: CASSLDVSYGYTF.

The genes are TRBV18 and TRBJ2-7; D gene uncertain. Germline-derived CDR1 and CDR2 are KGHSH and LQKENI. The CDR3 has 14 amino acids. Trimming pared 3 bases from V and 1 base from J, leaving 10 bases between. For the CDR3, the DNA is TGTGCCAGCTCACCGACACAAGGGTCCTACGAGCAGTACGTC. This codes for CASSPTQGSYEQYV.

The chain couples TRBV3-1 (or the pseudogene TRBV3-2) to TRBJ1-2, with D tentatively TRBD1 (6 bases). CDR3 length: 14 amino acids. Germline V gene sequence: CDR1 LGHDT, CDR2 YNNKEL (reference sequence). V was cut by 1 base and J by 8 bases, with 14 bases left in between. CDR3 sequence: CASSQGVNREGYTF. DNA of the CDR3: TGTGCCAGCAGCCAAGGAGTGAACAGGGAGGGCTACACCTTC.

The DNA for the CDR3 is TGTGCCAGCAGCCAACGACTAGCGGGCTCCTACAATGAGCAGTTCTTC. It translates to CASSQRLAGSYNEQFF. The chain is built from TRBV14 and TRBJ2-1, with TRBD2 matching over 10 bases. After removal of 2 bases from V and 0 bases from J, the junction contained 1 base not matched to a gene. This CDR3 comprises 16 residues. Per the germline V gene, CDR1 is SGHDN and CDR2 is FVKESK.

The V call is TRBV18, the J call TRBJ1-5, with 9 bases fitting TRBD1. V lost 5 bases and J lost 6; bases outside the gene matches: 8. This CDR3 has 15 residues. From germline, CDR1 is KGHSH and CDR2 LQKENI. The CDR3 loop is CASSWGQGPGQPQHF. The CDR3 nucleotides are TGTGCCAGCTCATGGGGACAGGGACCAGGTCAGCCCCAGCATTTT.

The rearrangement links TRBV3-1 (or the pseudogene TRBV3-2) to TRBJ2-3, with D perhaps matching TRBD1 (6 bases). CDR3 size: 14 residues. V lost 1 base to trimming and J lost 4 bases, with 9 bases between them. CDR1 and CDR2 from the germline V gene are LGHDT and YNNKEL (reference sequence). DNA of the CDR3: TGTGCCAGCAGCCAAGGGACAGCGTCAGATACGCAGTATTTT. Its translation: CASSQGTASDTQYF.

The V and J genes are TRBV5-6 and TRBJ2-5, with no clear D. The CDR3 length is 11 residues. Trimming removed 0 bases at V and 5 bases at J, with 2 bases between. Germline assignment: CDR1 SGHDT and CDR2 YYEEEE. The CDR3 DNA sequence: TGTGCCAGCAGCTTGGTGGAGACCCAGTACTTC. It codes for CASSLVETQYF.

The rearrangement links TRBV7-9 to TRBJ2-5, with unresolved D. The CDR3 covers 15 residues. Germline V gene data show CDR1 as SEHNR and CDR2 as FQNEAQ (reference sequence). The V and J ends lost 8 bases and 4 bases respectively, with 20 bases between them. CDR3 nucleotide sequence: TGTGCCAGCGTCAAAGGCGCATTCGCCGGAGAGACCCAGTACTTC. Translated, it gives CASVKGAFAGETQYF.

This rearrangement joins TRBV5-1 to TRBJ2-1; TRBD1 might be the D (5 bases). The CDR3 runs 15 residues. V was cut by 0 bases and J by 2 bases, with 9 bases left in between. CDR1 and CDR2 (germline): SGHRS, YFSETQ. CDR3 DNA: TGCGCCAGCAGCTTGGAAGGGGAACCCTACAATGAGCAGTTCTTC. Amino acids: CASSLEGEPYNEQFF.

This sequence joins TRBV5-8 and TRBJ1-6; no clear D gene. V was cut by 3 bases and J by 0 bases, with 10 bases left in between. Germline CDR1 and CDR2: SGHTS and YDEGEE. The CDR3 runs 16 residues. The CDR3 DNA follows: TGTGCCAGCAGCTCAGCGTGGAGCTCCTATAATTCACCCCTCCACTTT. Translated: CASSSAWSSYNSPLHF.

Only one count was recorded for this clone. The rearrangement joins TRBV18 to TRBJ2-5, with D perhaps matching TRBD2 (5 bases). CDR1 KGHSH and CDR2 LQKENI come from the germline V gene. The CDR3 contains 14 residues. Trimming shortened V by 3 bases and J by 4 bases, and 12 bases separated the two germline ends. The CDR3 DNA reads TGTGCCAGCTCACCGGGCAGGAGCGGAGAGACCCAGTACTTC. As protein: CASSPGRSGETQYF.

The gene calls are TRBV3-1 (or the pseudogene TRBV3-2) and TRBJ1-3, with D tentatively TRBD1 (5 bases). Germline CDR1 is LGHDT and CDR2 is YNNKEL (reference sequence). This CDR3 comprises 15 residues. The V and J ends lost 2 bases and 1 base respectively, with 9 bases between them. CDR3 in amino acids: CASSQPGSSGNTIYF. CDR3 in DNA: TGTGCCAGCAGCCAACCAGGGAGTTCTGGAAACACCATATATTTT.

This sequence joins TRBV12-3 or TRBV12-4 and TRBJ1-2; D gene uncertain. V lost 6 bases and J 0 bases, leaving 5 bases between the germline ends. The CDR3 runs to 12 residues. The CDR3 bases are TGTGCCAGCAGAAGTCCTAACTATGGCTACACCTTC. Its translation: CASRSPNYGYTF.

The chain is built from TRBV9 and TRBJ1-4; a possible D gene is TRBD1 (5 bases). CDR3 length: 16 residues. V lost 1 base, J lost 5 bases, and 15 bases lay in between. CDR1 and CDR2 from the germline V gene are SGDLS and YYNGEE. The DNA for the CDR3 is TGTGCCAGCAGCGTATTACCGACAGCCGACAATGAAAAACTGTTTTTT. This codes for CASSVLPTADNEKLFF.

The chain links TRBV13 to TRBJ2-4, with D possibly TRBD2 on 6 matching bases. V lost 4 bases, J lost 12 bases, and 16 bases lay in between. The CDR3 sequence is 13 residues long. The V gene's germline CDR1 is PRHDT and CDR2 FYEKMQ (reference sequence). The CDR3 loop reads CASSSSGTPRQYF. In DNA, the CDR3 is TGTGCCAGCAGCTCCTCCGGGACTCCGCGTCAGTACTTC.

The J gene is TRBJ2-3, the V gene TRBV5-1; TRBD2 aligns across 9 bases. The germline V gene has CDR1 SGHRS and CDR2 YFSETQ. Trimming at V came to 3 bases and at J to 4 bases, leaving 9 bases not matched to a gene. This CDR3 is built from 16 residues. CDR3 protein: CASSYRLAENADTQYF. CDR3 nucleotide sequence: TGCGCCAGCAGCTACAGACTAGCGGAGAACGCAGATACGCAGTATTTT.

This clone appeared once. The genes are TRBV5-4 and TRBJ1-1, with a possible D match to TRBD1 (5 bases). Trimming removed 0 bases from V and 13 bases from J, with 16 bases in between. The CDR3 runs 13 residues. The germline V gene encodes CDR1 SGHNT and CDR2 YYREEE (reference sequence). CDR3 sequence: CASSLDVSSGVFF. The CDR3, as DNA: TGTGCCAGCAGCTTGGATGTTTCCTCGGGGGTTTTCTTT.

The chain joins TRBV24-1 to TRBJ2-5, with no clear D. Germline V gene sequence: CDR1 KGHDR, CDR2 SFDVKD. V lost 1 base and J lost 5, with 13 bases in between. CDR3 size: 15 residues. The CDR3 sequence is CATSDLTLSGETQYF. The CDR3 coding sequence is TGTGCCACCAGTGATTTAACACTCTCTGGGGAGACCCAGTACTTC.

V gene TRBV7-2 combines with J gene TRBJ1-2, with TRBD1 matching over 9 bases. Germline-derived CDR1 and CDR2 are SGHTA and FQGNSA. The CDR3 length is 14 residues. After removal of 4 bases from V and 3 bases from J, the junction contained 3 bases not matched to a gene. Here the CDR3 DNA reads TGTGCCAGCAGCTCGGGACAGGGAGACTATGGCTACACCTTC. It specifies CASSSGQGDYGYTF.